The TCR beta chain described here comes from a study of T cells in Graves' hyperthyroidism and ophthalmopathy. At the level of the study: Peripheral blood was obtained at initial diagnosis, preceding any treatment. Study-wide points: The model predicted ophthalmopathy a median roughly 6.5 months before onset.

TCR beta CDR3 sequences were amplified from RNA transcripts. HTBI primers were the set used in a first-round RT-PCR of the TCR CDR3. One entry per CDR3 protein, called by TCRdb with MiXCR from the multiplex PCR reads. The data contain some 420,000 distinct CDR3 sequences, around 13% of them singletons. In the case of this clonotype: The antigen remains unidentified.

The germline V gene has CDR1 SGHRS and CDR2 YFSETQ. Deletions cut 4 bases from V and 2 bases from J, with 14 bases between. The CDR3 is 15 amino acids. Absence of ophthalmopathy progression within 18 months defined stable Graves' hyperthyroidism. Lactation, pregnancy, other autoimmune disease or uncontrolled infection excluded patients. V usage is TRBV5-1 and J usage is TRBJ2-3; D may be TRBD1 or TRBD2 (7 bases each). The TCR comes from a woman between 18 and 29 years old with Graves' hyperthyroidism. Sequencing used blood. For the CDR3, the DNA is TGCGCCAGCAGCAGCGGGACAGTGGACACAGATACGCAGTATTTT. Its translation is CASSSGTVDTDTQYF.